What follows are 23 T cell receptor beta chains derived from one specimen sequenced in a study of T cells in localized non-small cell lung cancer. TCRdb's table, derived via immunoSEQ multiplex PCR, lists solely in-frame clones and lacks some. The sample records about 52,000 clones, around three quarters being singletons. This specimen consisted of PBMCs, obtained before any cancer treatment. The source of these receptors is a woman between 35 and 70 years old with stage II lung adenocarcinoma.

This clone was observed a few times. The J gene is TRBJ2-6, the V gene TRBV7-6; 8 bases are a match to TRBD1. In germline, CDR1 is SGHVS, CDR2 FNYEAQ. V lost 1 base, J lost 2 bases, and 10 bases stayed unmatched. This CDR3 contains 19 residues. CDR3 coding DNA: TGTGCCAGCAGCTTAGTTTCCCCGGGACAGGCGGCTGGGGCCAACGTCCTGACTTTC. This codes for CASSLVSPGQAAGANVLTF.

J is TRBJ1-1 and V is TRBV6-5, with TRBD1 as a possible D gene (5 bases). Germline V CDR1 and CDR2: MNHEY, SVGAGI. Trimming left V 5 bases short and J 6 bases short, with 16 bases between. CDR3 length: 14 residues. The CDR3 nucleotides read TGTGCCAGCAGTAGACCGGAAAGGGGCGCTGAAGCTTTCTTT. Its protein product is CASSRPERGAEAFF.

The J gene is TRBJ2-2, the V gene TRBV4-2; D might be TRBD2 (6 bases). In germline, CDR1 is LGHNA, CDR2 YNFKEQ. V was clipped by 0 bases and J by 5 bases, with 13 bases between them. CDR3 size: 16 residues. This CDR3 reads CASSQEAREATGELFF. The CDR3 coding sequence is TGTGCCAGCAGCCAAGAAGCCAGGGAGGCTACCGGGGAGCTGTTTTTT.

A remark on this clone: Germline is not matched at one junction end, which may reflect a read error. This chain connects TRBV7-7 to TRBJ2-5; D gene unclear. Germline V gene sequence: CDR1 SSHAT, CDR2 FNYEAQ (reference sequence). The CDR3 has 14 residues. In nucleotides, the CDR3 is TGTGCTAGCAGCTTAGTGGGGTTCCAAGAGACCCAGTACTTC. Translated, it gives CASSLVGFQETQYF.

J is TRBJ2-3 and V is TRBV6-6, with 7 nucleotides matching TRBD2. Germline CDR1 reads MNHNY; CDR2 reads SVGAGI (reference sequence). This CDR3 has 16 residues. V shed 6 bases and J 4 bases; nucleotides not matched to a gene: 13. In nucleotides, the CDR3 is TGTGCCAGCAGCGTGGCCTGGAAGACTAGCTCAGATACGCAGTATTTT. Translating gives CASSVAWKTSSDTQYF.

The CDR3 region has the DNA TGTGCCAGCTCACCACTTCGGGGGCGCCGGGCCACCGGGGAGCTGTTTTTT. Its protein product is CASSPLRGRRATGELFF. This chain connects TRBV18 to TRBJ2-2, with D perhaps TRBD1 or TRBD2 (6 bases each). Looked up from germline, CDR1 is KGHSH and CDR2 is LQKENI. Trimming left V 1 base short and J 4 bases short, with 16 bases between. This CDR3 region has 17 residues.

The CDR3 coding sequence is TGCGCCAGCAGCCAAGTTGCCGGGGATGATGGCTACACCTTC. Translation: CASSQVAGDDGYTF. This chain connects TRBV4-1 to TRBJ1-2; D unclear. Per the germline V gene, CDR1 is MGHRA and CDR2 is YSYEKL. CDR3 length: 14 residues. V dropped 1 base and J dropped 6 bases, with 12 bases sitting between them.

The chain joins TRBV7-9 to TRBJ1-1, with 9 bases identical to TRBD1. With V trimmed by 5 bases and J by 5 bases, 12 bases remained unmatched. Looked up from germline, CDR1 is SEHNR and CDR2 is FQNEAQ (reference sequence). This CDR3 region has 16 residues. The CDR3 DNA follows: TGTGCCAGCAGCCCCGAGGGACAGGGAGGTAAGACTGAAGCTTTCTTT. This codes for CASSPEGQGGKTEAFF.

This clone has more than one count but fewer than ten. The V gene is TRBV6-5, the J gene TRBJ1-1; tentatively, D is TRBD1 (6 bases). This CDR3 contains 13 residues. V shed 10 bases and J shed 0 bases, with 12 bases lying between them. Germline-derived CDR1 and CDR2 are MNHEY and SVGAGI. The CDR3 DNA follows: TGTGCCACCCTTACAGGGATGAACACTGAAGCTTTCTTT. Translation: CATLTGMNTEAFF.

This sequence joins TRBV28 and TRBJ1-5, with unresolved D. Trimming removed 1 base from V and 3 bases from J, with 7 bases in between. Germline V CDR1 and CDR2: MDHEN, SYDVKM. This CDR3 comprises 14 residues. The chain's CDR3 is CASSLSAVNQPQHF. The CDR3 coding sequence is TGTGCCAGCAGTTTATCGGCGGTCAATCAGCCCCAGCATTTT.

The V and J genes are TRBV25-1 and TRBJ2-7, with 13 positions matching TRBD2. This CDR3 is built from 16 residues. Germline V gene lookup returns CDR1 MGHDK and CDR2 SYGVNS. V was pared by 4 bases and J by 4 bases, with 7 bases of the junction left unmatched. CDR3 loop: CASSGLAGGQGYEQYF. DNA of the CDR3: TGTGCCAGCAGTGGACTAGCGGGGGGACAAGGTTACGAGCAGTACTTC.

The chain is built from TRBV5-6 and TRBJ2-1, with D possibly TRBD1 on 6 matching bases. Germline values: CDR1 SGHDT, CDR2 YYEEEE. V dropped 1 base and J dropped 0 bases, with 8 bases sitting between them. The CDR3 has 15 residues. The DNA of the CDR3 is TGTGCCAGCAGCTTGACAGGGAGCTCCTACAATGAGCAGTTCTTC. Amino acids: CASSLTGSSYNEQFF.

This chain joins TRBV7-9 and TRBJ1-1; 7 bases agree with TRBD1. The germline V gene encodes CDR1 SEHNR and CDR2 FQNEAQ (reference sequence). After removal of 1 base from V and 7 bases from J, the junction contained 3 bases not matched to a gene. The CDR3 extends over 13 amino acids. The CDR3 loop reads CASSLGQGLEAFF. CDR3 DNA: TGTGCCAGCAGCTTAGGACAGGGACTTGAAGCTTTCTTT.

The chain couples TRBV30 to TRBJ1-2; TRBD1 agrees at 9 bases. Germline-derived CDR1 and CDR2 are GTSNPN and SVGIG (reference sequence). The CDR3 runs to 13 residues. The J segment lost 7 bases and the V segment lost 2 bases, leaving 5 bases of the junction unmatched. This CDR3 reads CAWSHPGQGGYTF. The CDR3, as DNA: TGTGCCTGGAGTCACCCGGGACAGGGTGGCTACACCTTC.

This CDR3 reads CASTSSPNRWSKTEAFF. DNA for the CDR3: TGTGCCAGCACCTCCTCTCCAAACAGGTGGTCCAAGACTGAAGCTTTCTTT. This chain uses TRBV5-8 with TRBJ1-1, with TRBD1 as a possible D gene (5 bases). Trimming pared 6 bases from V and 5 bases from J, leaving 26 bases between. CDR1 and CDR2 from the germline V gene are SGHTS and YDEGEE. There are 17 residues in the CDR3.

This chain uses TRBV6-5 with TRBJ1-1; D perhaps matches TRBD1 (6 bases). CDR3 length: 14 residues. Germline V gene sequence: CDR1 MNHEY, CDR2 SVGAGI. V lost 0 bases and J lost 4, with 9 bases in between. The CDR3 loop reads CASSYSARGTEAFF. The CDR3 nucleotides are TGTGCCAGCAGTTACTCGGCCAGGGGCACTGAAGCTTTCTTT.

The chain carries TRBV7-3 and TRBJ2-3; 7 positions match TRBD2. The trim removed 4 bases at V and 9 bases at J, leaving 4 bases unmatched. This CDR3 has 12 amino acids. CDR1 is SGHTA and CDR2 is FQGTGA in the germline V gene. CDR3 in amino acids: CASSSLGGTQYF. CDR3 DNA: TGTGCCAGCAGCTCCCTGGGGGGGACGCAGTATTTT.

V gene TRBV19 combines with J gene TRBJ2-7, with a tentative D call TRBD2 (5 bases). This CDR3 has 14 residues. V was pared by 1 base and J by 2 bases, with 9 bases between. Germline assignment: CDR1 LNHDA and CDR2 SQIVND (reference sequence). In nucleotides, the CDR3 is TGTGCCAGTAGTATAGGGAGCGGACCCTACGAGCAGTACTTC. Amino acid sequence: CASSIGSGPYEQYF.

The count of this clone is one. The chain has TRBV5-1 and TRBJ1-2, with 10 bases that match TRBD1. This CDR3 is 15 amino acids long. Germline CDR1 and CDR2: SGHRS and YFSETQ. J gave up 7 bases and V 1 base, and 7 bases lay outside the gene matches. The CDR3 DNA is TGCGCCAGCAGCTTGTCGAGACAGGGGGCGGGTGGCTACACCTTC. Translating gives CASSLSRQGAGGYTF.

V is TRBV18 and J is TRBJ1-1, with D uncertain. Trimming stripped 2 bases from V and 6 bases from J, with 7 bases between. This CDR3 contains 12 residues. Germline lookup yields CDR1 KGHSH and CDR2 LQKENI. Here the CDR3 reads CASSPEGPEAFF. CDR3 nucleotide sequence: TGTGCCAGCTCACCAGAGGGTCCTGAAGCTTTCTTT.

J is TRBJ2-3 and V is TRBV5-4, with TRBD2 matching over 11 bases. V lost 0 bases and J lost 2; bases outside the gene matches: 8. The CDR3 is 18 residues long. The germline V gene has CDR1 SGHNT and CDR2 YYREEE (reference sequence). The CDR3 spells CASSLVGSGGVHTDTQYF. Here the CDR3 DNA reads TGTGCCAGCAGCTTGGTTGGTAGCGGGGGGGTCCACACAGATACGCAGTATTTT.

Only one count was recorded for this clone. The V and J genes are TRBV29-1 and TRBJ2-3; D not resolved. Deletions cut 5 bases from V and 2 bases from J, with 8 bases between. The CDR3 totals 12 residues. CDR1 and CDR2 from the germline V gene are SQVTM and ANQGSEA. This CDR3 is CSVTQITDTQYF. The CDR3 coding sequence is TGCAGCGTTACCCAAATCACAGATACGCAGTATTTT.

The chain has TRBV29-1 and TRBJ2-7; possible D gene TRBD2, 5 bases. Germline lookup yields CDR1 SQVTM and CDR2 ANQGSEA. The CDR3 totals 12 residues. The V end was cut by 4 bases, the J end by 5 bases, with 12 bases between. CDR3 region: CSVAGGFNEQYF. The CDR3 DNA reads TGCAGCGTTGCAGGAGGTTTCAACGAGCAGTACTTC.